This T cell receptor beta chain was captured by sequencing in a study of CD8 T cells in Susac syndrome. The wider study: Sequenced Susac syndrome patients included roughly six with clinically active disease and about eight in remission.

RNA in amounts of about 0.5 to 1 ug was reverse transcribed with random hexamers. TCRdb called the immunoSEQ multiplex PCR reads again in MiXCR, with one record for every CDR3 protein. Among about 210,000 distinct CDR3 sequences, about 95% were seen once, and the ten largest hold around 0.16%. Looked up from germline, CDR1 is SGDLS and CDR2 is YYNGEE. This CDR3 is built from 14 residues. V lost 2 bases to trimming and J lost 2 bases, with 11 bases between them. Peripheral blood CD8+ and CD4+ T cells were profiled by TCR beta sequencing. Patients with Susac syndrome met the recently defined diagnostic criteria for definite or probable disease. The authors negatively isolated CD8+ and CD4+ T cells and FACS-enriched TEMRA cells.

The source is a human donor with Susac syndrome. The V call is TRBV9, the J call TRBJ2-7; D is perhaps TRBD1 (6 bases). The sample consisted of CD4+ T cells from PBMCs. The CDR3 is CASSVTDSAYEQYF. Here the CDR3 DNA reads TGTGCCAGCAGCGTCACGGACAGCGCCTACGAGCAGTACTTC.